This entry lists 16 T cell receptor beta chains sequenced from one sample in a study of follicular helper T cells after annual influenza vaccination. This sample's time point: 2015-2016 season, pre-vaccination. The protocol was immunoSEQ multiplex PCR, while the TCRdb copy is restricted to in-frame clones and leaves out a portion. The profile covers approximately 12,000 clones, with about 80% appearing a single time and 3.6% taken by the ten largest. Sequencing used CXCR5+ CD38- circulating T follicular helper cells from blood, obtained on the day of influenza vaccination. The subset denotes: circulating Tfh, non-naive CD4+CXCR5+PD-1+ (ICOS+CD38+ or ICOS-CD38-). The receptors originated from an adult who received the influenza vaccine.

This chain uses TRBV28 with TRBJ1-3; no clear D gene. The germline V gene has CDR1 MDHEN and CDR2 SYDVKM. The V gene lost 6 bases and the J gene lost 0 bases, with 12 bases spanning the gap. The CDR3 spans 15 residues. CDR3 sequence reads: CASRRTASSGNTIYF. CDR3 sequence (DNA): TGTGCCAGCAGGAGGACGGCGAGCTCTGGAAACACCATATATTTT.

A note on this clone: The germline gene is not matched at one end of the junction; a read error may be the cause. The chain uses TRBV5-6 and TRBJ2-3, with D unclear. Germline CDR1 is SGHDT and CDR2 is YYEEEE. This CDR3 spans 18 amino acids. This chain's CDR3 is CASCLDLPTPTSTDTQYF. The CDR3 DNA is TGTGCCAGCTGCTTGGACCTTCCTACCCCCACGAGCACAGATACGCAGTATTTT.

CDR3 protein: CASLGNSYEQYF. CDR3 nucleotide sequence: TGTGCCAGCTTGGGGAATTCCTACGAGCAGTACTTC. The chain joins TRBV28 to TRBJ2-7; D is ambiguous. This CDR3 is built from 12 residues. The V and J ends lost 8 bases and 1 base respectively, with 9 bases between them. Germline assignment: CDR1 MDHEN and CDR2 SYDVKM.

This chain links TRBV5-1 with TRBJ1-5, with D hard to call. The CDR3 consists of 13 residues. Germline V gives CDR1 SGHRS, CDR2 YFSETQ. Deletions cut 0 bases from V and 7 bases from J, with 8 bases between. Written as DNA, the CDR3 is TGCGCCAGCAGCTTGGATCCGGACCAGCCCCAGCATTTT. Translation gives CASSLDPDQPQHF.

Details on this clone: At one end, the junction sequence differs from germline, possibly due to a read error. V and J are TRBV5-5 and TRBJ2-5; D is unresolved. Germline V gene data show CDR1 as SGHKS and CDR2 as YYEKEE (reference sequence). The CDR3 totals 12 residues. The CDR3 reads CASSPNQETQYF. As DNA, the CDR3 is TGTGCCAGCAGCCCCAACCAGGAGACCCAGTACTTC.

For the CDR3, the DNA is TGTGCCAGCAGCTTTGGGACGAGCAATCAGCCCCAGCATTTT. It specifies CASSFGTSNQPQHF. V gene TRBV5-6 combines with J gene TRBJ1-5; a weak D match, TRBD1 (5 bases). Germline CDR1 and CDR2: SGHDT and YYEEEE. The CDR3 loop spans 14 amino acids. Trimming took 2 bases from V and 1 from J, leaving 7 bases between them.

This clone was detected only a few times. The J gene is TRBJ1-1, the V gene TRBV28; D uncertain. The germline V gene encodes CDR1 MDHEN and CDR2 SYDVKM. V was trimmed by 6 bases and J by 8 bases, leaving 13 bases between them. This CDR3 is 12 amino acids long. The CDR3 bases are TGTGCCAGCAGGATTGTCGGGCAAGAAGCTTTCTTT. As protein: CASRIVGQEAFF.

This clone was counted only a few times. The rearrangement links TRBV7-9 to TRBJ1-2; D remains unclear. Trimming stripped 5 bases from V and 6 bases from J, with 16 bases between. Per the germline V gene, CDR1 is SEHNR and CDR2 is FQNEAQ (reference sequence). The length of the CDR3 is 14 residues. The CDR3 loop is CASSTGRARDGYTF. The CDR3 DNA follows: TGTGCCAGCAGCACCGGGAGAGCCCGAGATGGCTACACCTTC.

The gene calls are TRBV16 and TRBJ2-3; 11 bases align to TRBD1. Looked up from germline, CDR1 is KGHSY and CDR2 is FQNENV. V shed 3 bases, J shed 6 bases, and the junction held 5 bases outside the gene matches. The CDR3 has 15 amino acids. In nucleotides, the CDR3 is TGTGCCAGCAGCCACCGGGACAGGGGGATGGATACGCAGTATTTT. Translated: CASSHRDRGMDTQYF.

The genes are TRBV5-6 and TRBJ2-7, with D maybe TRBD2 (5 bases). V was cut by 2 bases and J by 4 bases, with 16 bases left in between. CDR1 is SGHDT, CDR2 YYEEEE, per germline. CDR3 length: 15 residues. This CDR3 reads CASSFLSSRGYEQYF. The CDR3 bases are TGTGCCAGCAGCTTTTTATCCTCCCGGGGTTACGAGCAGTACTTC. Full variable domain (missing parts from reference TRBV5-6 and TRBJ2-7): DAGVTQSPTHLIKTRGQQVTLRCSPKSGHDTVSWYQQALGQGPQFIFQYYEEEERQRGNFPDRFSGHQFPNYSSELNVNALLLGDSALYLCASSFLSSRGYEQYFGPGTRLTVT.

This clone came up a few times. The V and J genes are TRBV4-3 and TRBJ2-7; D possibly corresponds to TRBD1 (6 bases). Germline V gives CDR1 LGHNA, CDR2 YSLEER. This CDR3 has 15 residues. The V end lost 2 bases, the J end lost 3 bases, and 14 bases lay between the germline ends. In DNA form, the CDR3 reads TGCGCCAGCAGCCAACGGCCGGGACACAACTACGAGCAGTACTTC. This sequence encodes CASSQRPGHNYEQYF.

The rearrangement links TRBV7-8 to TRBJ2-1, with D perhaps being TRBD1 or TRBD2 (6 bases each). Germline V gene data show CDR1 as SGHVS and CDR2 as FQNEAQ. The V gene lost 1 base and the J gene lost 15 bases, with 22 bases spanning the gap. This CDR3 has 15 residues. The CDR3 DNA sequence: TGTGCCAGCAGCTTAGAGATCGGGGGCCCTACGGGGGTGTTCTTC. Its translation is CASSLEIGGPTGVFF. Using reference TRBV7-8 and TRBJ2-1 for the parts outside the CDR3, the full variable domain is GAGVSQSPRYKVAKRGQDVALRCDPISGHVSLFWYQQALGQGPEFLTYFQNEAQLDKSGLPSDRFFAERPEGSVSTLKIQRTQQEDSAVYLCASSLEIGGPTGVFFGPGTRLTVL.

This clone was found a few times. The chain joins TRBV4-3 to TRBJ1-2; D is unclear. This CDR3 comprises 13 residues. V gave up 2 bases and J gave up 4 bases, with 8 bases separating them. Germline V lookup: CDR1 LGHNA, CDR2 YSLEER. Here the CDR3 reads CASSQFDTYGYTF. Written as DNA, the CDR3 is TGCGCCAGCAGCCAATTCGACACCTATGGCTACACCTTC.

This sequence joins TRBV15 and TRBJ2-5, with TRBD2 identical over 12 bases. The germline gives CDR1 LNHNV, CDR2 YYDKDF (reference sequence). This CDR3 contains 20 residues. Losses at the gene ends were 0 bases for V and 5 bases for J; bases not matched to a gene: 16. CDR3 sequence reads: CATSRDRDTEFLAGGETQYF. The CDR3 nucleotides read TGTGCCACCAGCAGAGACCGGGACACAGAGTTCCTAGCGGGAGGGGAGACCCAGTACTTC.

This sequence joins TRBV18 and TRBJ2-7, with 7 positions matching TRBD1. This CDR3 is 15 amino acids long. Germline CDR1 reads KGHSH; CDR2 reads LQKENI. V shed 3 bases and J 0 bases; nucleotides not matched to a gene: 5. In DNA form, the CDR3 reads TGTGCCAGCTCACCTGGGACAGCCGCCTCCTACGAGCAGTACTTC. This codes for CASSPGTAASYEQYF.

This chain uses TRBV9 with TRBJ1-4; D ambiguous. Trimming removed 0 bases from V and 8 bases from J, with 11 bases in between. Germline CDR1 reads SGDLS; CDR2 reads YYNGEE. The CDR3 is 14 amino acids. This CDR3 is CASSVGAFGEKLFF. The CDR3 nucleotides are TGTGCCAGCAGCGTAGGGGCATTTGGGGAAAAACTGTTTTTT.